Listed below are T cell receptor beta chains from one sample, sequenced in a study of blood T cells in healthy people across ages. TCRdb redid the calling of the 5' RACE reads with MiXCR, one entry per CDR3 protein. The table includes around 990,000 distinct CDR3 sequences, roughly two fifths detected once. Material for sequencing was blood. The receptors derive from a man between 18 and 29 years old in good health. Each CDR3 is given with its conserved first and last residue. A D gene is named only where the DNA matches it firmly. Size values are once, few and many counts, or a class for expanded clones, and some rows have none.

TRBV6-2/TRBV6-3	.	.	TRBJ1-2	CASSYAKRGVYGYTF	TGTGCCAGCAGTTACGCGAAGAGGGGTGTCTATGGCTACACCTTC
TRBV4-3	.	TRBD2	TRBJ2-3	CASSLTRQRGGTDTQYF	TGCGCCAGCAGTCTTACCCGCCAGCGGGGGGGCACAGATACGCAGTATTTT
TRBV5-1	few	TRBD2	TRBJ2-5	CASGLDPLETQYF	TGCGCCAGCGGACTAGATCCCTTAGAGACCCAGTACTTC
TRBV2	.	.	TRBJ2-4	CASSEGRGGEAKNIQYF	TGTGCCAGCAGTGAGGGAAGAGGGGGGGAGGCCAAAAACATTCAGTACTTC
TRBV7-2	many	.	TRBJ2-7	CASSFVGNSYEQYF	TGTGCCAGCAGCTTTGTGGGGAACTCCTACGAGCAGTACTTC
TRBV18	.	.	TRBJ1-5	CASSPRTDSNQPQHF	TGTGCCAGCTCACCACGAACGGATAGCAATCAGCCCCAGCATTTT
TRBV6-1	.	TRBD2	TRBJ2-3	CASSSSSGGGDTQYF	TGTGCCAGCAGTTCTTCTAGCGGGGGTGGAGATACGCAGTATTTT
TRBV6-6	few	.	TRBJ1-6	CASAGGSPPHF	TGTGCCAGCGCTGGTGGTTCACCCCCCCACTTT
TRBV12-3/TRBV12-4	.	.	TRBJ2-7	CASSLAQSYNEQYF	TGTGCCAGCAGTTTAGCCCAATCCTACAATGAGCAGTACTTC
TRBV7-9	.	.	TRBJ2-3	CASSSAGSWGDTQYF	TGTGCCAGCAGCTCGGCAGGGAGTTGGGGAGATACGCAGTATTTT
TRBV9	once	TRBD2	TRBJ2-2	CASSSEGLAGGNTGELFF	TGTGCCAGCAGCTCCGAGGGACTAGCGGGGGGTAACACCGGGGAGCTGTTTTTT
TRBV13	.	.	TRBJ1-2	CASSLGVVGFNGYTF	TGTGCCAGCAGCTTAGGGGTCGTTGGATTTAATGGCTACACCTTC
TRBV20-1	.	.	TRBJ2-1	CSLTDRTQYNEQFF	TGCAGTTTAACTGACAGGACCCAATACAATGAGCAGTTCTTC
TRBV4-1	.	TRBD1	TRBJ1-4	CASSLRQGVGTNEKLFF	TGCGCCAGCAGCCTAAGACAGGGGGTAGGAACTAATGAAAAACTGTTTTTT
TRBV7-9	few	.	TRBJ2-1	CASSPMGATYNEQFF	TGTGCCAGCAGCCCCATGGGGGCAACCTACAATGAGCAGTTCTTC
TRBV5-1	.	TRBD2	TRBJ2-1	CASSIDSGGGWNEQFF	TGCGCCAGCAGCATCGATAGCGGGGGGGGATGGAATGAGCAGTTCTTC
TRBV12-3/TRBV12-4	.	TRBD1	TRBJ1-5	CASSESRGLQPQHF	TGTGCCAGCAGTGAAAGCAGGGGGTTACAGCCCCAGCATTTT
TRBV20-1	few	TRBD1	TRBJ1-1	CSARGTEKPEAFF	TGCAGTGCTAGGGGGACAGAGAAACCTGAAGCTTTCTTT
TRBV21-1	.	.	TRBJ2-1	CASHSVGSRTFLNEQFF	TGTGCCAGCCACTCAGTGGGCAGCCGGACGTTTCTTAATGAGCAGTTCTTC
TRBV5-1	.	.	TRBJ2-1	CASSFGIQQFF	TGCGCCAGCAGCTTCGGGATTCAGCAGTTCTTC
TRBV29-1	.	.	TRBJ1-5	CSVEGTPGEPQHF	TGCAGCGTTGAAGGCACCCCAGGAGAGCCCCAGCATTTT
TRBV20-1	.	TRBD1	TRBJ2-1	CSGAGGQGAYNEQFF	TGCAGTGGGGCAGGTGGACAGGGGGCCTACAATGAGCAGTTCTTC
TRBV7-2	few	.	TRBJ2-3	CASSFMNRDPPQDTQYF	TGTGCCAGCAGCTTTATGAACCGGGACCCGCCCCAGGATACGCAGTATTTT
TRBV6-2/TRBV6-3	.	.	TRBJ1-2	CASSAFGNYGYTF	TGTGCCAGCAGTGCGTTCGGGAACTATGGCTACACCTTC
TRBV10-3	few	TRBD1	TRBJ1-1	CAIRNRGSDTEAFF	TGTGCCATAAGAAACAGGGGGTCAGACACTGAAGCTTTCTTT
TRBV9	few	.	TRBJ2-1	CASSVVGGGVRNEQFF	TGTGCCAGCAGCGTAGTAGGGGGGGGCGTAAGGAATGAGCAGTTCTTC
TRBV6-6	.	TRBD1	TRBJ2-3	CAGPFAAGTVLSDTQYF	TGTGCCGGCCCTTTTGCCGCCGGGACAGTTCTCTCAGATACGCAGTATTTT
TRBV20-1	.	.	TRBJ2-2	CSARDRGGLYPTGELFF	TGCAGTGCTAGAGATCGCGGAGGACTTTACCCGACCGGGGAGCTGTTTTTT
TRBV3-1	.	.	TRBJ2-1	CASSQDRRVGEQFF	TGTGCCAGCAGCCAAGATAGGAGGGTGGGTGAGCAGTTCTTC
TRBV20-1	.	.	TRBJ1-4	CSASAKAGTTNEKLFF	TGCAGTGCTAGCGCAAAAGCAGGGACAACTAATGAAAAACTGTTTTTT
TRBV2	.	TRBD1	TRBJ1-2	CASSEGSDRVYGYTF	TGTGCCAGCAGTGAAGGCTCGGACAGGGTCTATGGCTACACCTTC
TRBV4-1	.	.	TRBJ1-4	CASSLILAATNEKLFF	TGCGCCAGCAGTCTGATATTAGCAGCAACTAATGAAAAACTGTTTTTT
TRBV5-1	.	.	TRBJ2-5	CASSLIGRAGEQYF	TGCGCCAGCAGCTTGATCGGCAGGGCAGGGGAGCAGTACTTC
TRBV9	few	TRBD1	TRBJ1-6	CASSAGTGINSPLHF	TGTGCCAGCAGCGCCGGGACAGGGATCAATTCACCCCTCCACTTT
TRBV20-1	.	.	TRBJ2-4	CSVSDLYNEQYF	TGCAGTGTTTCTGACCTGTACAATGAGCAGTACTTC
TRBV20-1	.	.	TRBJ1-2	CSAHQGLANYGYTF	TGCAGTGCTCACCAGGGGTTAGCTAACTATGGCTACACCTTC
TRBV7-2	.	TRBD2	TRBJ2-1	CASEPGLAGNEQFF	TGTGCCAGCGAACCGGGACTAGCAGGTAATGAGCAGTTCTTC
TRBV11-2	few	.	TRBJ2-1	CASSRNRVINEQFF	TGTGCCAGCAGCCGAAACAGGGTAATTAATGAGCAGTTCTTC
TRBV6-2/TRBV6-3	.	TRBD2	TRBJ2-1	CASSYGGGTYNEQFF	TGTGCCAGCAGTTATGGCGGGGGGACTTACAATGAGCAGTTCTTC
TRBV4-3	few	.	TRBJ1-1	CASSQDYGHRSFF	TGCGCCAGCAGCCAAGATTATGGACATCGGAGTTTCTTT
TRBV29-1	.	.	TRBJ1-4	CSVDASGYNEKLFF	TGCAGCGTCGATGCCTCAGGGTATAATGAAAAACTGTTTTTT